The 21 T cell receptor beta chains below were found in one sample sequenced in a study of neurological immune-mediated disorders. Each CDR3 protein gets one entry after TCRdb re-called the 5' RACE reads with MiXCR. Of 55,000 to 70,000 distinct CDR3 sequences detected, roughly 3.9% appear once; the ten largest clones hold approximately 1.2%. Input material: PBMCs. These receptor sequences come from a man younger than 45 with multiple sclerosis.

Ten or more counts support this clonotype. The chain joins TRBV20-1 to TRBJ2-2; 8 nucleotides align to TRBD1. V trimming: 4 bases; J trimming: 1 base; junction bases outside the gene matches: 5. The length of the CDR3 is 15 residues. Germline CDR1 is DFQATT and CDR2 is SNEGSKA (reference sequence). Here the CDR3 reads CSATGQGVNTGELFF. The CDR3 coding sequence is TGCAGTGCTACCGGACAGGGAGTGAACACCGGGGAGCTGTTTTTT.

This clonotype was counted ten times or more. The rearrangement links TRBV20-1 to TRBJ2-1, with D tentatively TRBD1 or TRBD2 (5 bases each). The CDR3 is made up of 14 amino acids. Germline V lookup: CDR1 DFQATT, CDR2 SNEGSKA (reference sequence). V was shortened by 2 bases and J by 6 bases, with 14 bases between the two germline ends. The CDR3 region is CSARILGAGNEQFF. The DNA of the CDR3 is TGCAGTGCTAGAATACTAGGGGCGGGCAATGAGCAGTTCTTC.

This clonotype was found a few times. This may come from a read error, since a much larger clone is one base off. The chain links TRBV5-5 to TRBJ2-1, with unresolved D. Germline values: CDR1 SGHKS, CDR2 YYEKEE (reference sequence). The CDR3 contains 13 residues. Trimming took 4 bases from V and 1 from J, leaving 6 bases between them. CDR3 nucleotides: TGTGCCAGCAGCATAGAATCCTACAATGAGCAGTTCTTC. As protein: CASSIESYNEQFF.

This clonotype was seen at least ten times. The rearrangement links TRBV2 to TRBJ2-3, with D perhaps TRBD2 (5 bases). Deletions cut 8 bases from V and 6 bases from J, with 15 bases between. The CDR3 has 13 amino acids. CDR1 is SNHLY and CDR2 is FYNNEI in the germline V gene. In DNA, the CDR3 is TGTGCCAGCCTACGACTACACTGGGATACGCAGTATTTT. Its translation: CASLRLHWDTQYF.

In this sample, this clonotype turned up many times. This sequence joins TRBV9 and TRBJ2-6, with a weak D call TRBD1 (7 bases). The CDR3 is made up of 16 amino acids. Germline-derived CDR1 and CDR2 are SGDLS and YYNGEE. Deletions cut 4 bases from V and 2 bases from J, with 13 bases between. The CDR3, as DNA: TGTGCCAGCAGCCCCAGGGGGGATGCTGGGGCCAACGTCCTGACTTTC. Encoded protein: CASSPRGDAGANVLTF.

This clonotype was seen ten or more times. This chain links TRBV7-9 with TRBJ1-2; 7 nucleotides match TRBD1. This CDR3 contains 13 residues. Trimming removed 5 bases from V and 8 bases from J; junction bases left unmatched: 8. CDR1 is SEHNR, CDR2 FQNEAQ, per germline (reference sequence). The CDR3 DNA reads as TGTGCCAGCAGCCGAGGGACAGCGGGCGGCTACACCTTC. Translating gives CASSRGTAGGYTF.

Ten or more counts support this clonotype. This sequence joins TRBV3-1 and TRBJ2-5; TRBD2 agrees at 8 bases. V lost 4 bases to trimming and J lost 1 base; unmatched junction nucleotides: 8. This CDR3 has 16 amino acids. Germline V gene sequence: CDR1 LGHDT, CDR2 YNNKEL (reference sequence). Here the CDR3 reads CASSPRGGGTQETQYF. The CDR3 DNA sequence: TGTGCCAGCAGCCCCCGTGGCGGGGGGACCCAAGAGACCCAGTACTTC.

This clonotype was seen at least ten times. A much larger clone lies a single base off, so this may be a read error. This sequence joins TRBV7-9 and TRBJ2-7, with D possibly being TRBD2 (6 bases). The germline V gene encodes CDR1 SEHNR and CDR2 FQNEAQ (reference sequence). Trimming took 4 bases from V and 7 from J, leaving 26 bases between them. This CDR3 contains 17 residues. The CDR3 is CASSSRAVVVSGQEQYF. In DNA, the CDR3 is TGTGCCAGCAGCTCCAGAGCGGTAGTGGTTAGCGGCCAAGAGCAGTACTTC. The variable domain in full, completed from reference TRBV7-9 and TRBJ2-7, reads DTGVSQNPRHKITKRGQNVTFRCDPISEHNRLYWYRQTLGQGPEFLTYFQNEAQLEKSRLLSDRFSAERPKGSFSTLEIQRTEQGDSAMYLCASSSRAVVVSGQEQYFGPGTRLTVT.

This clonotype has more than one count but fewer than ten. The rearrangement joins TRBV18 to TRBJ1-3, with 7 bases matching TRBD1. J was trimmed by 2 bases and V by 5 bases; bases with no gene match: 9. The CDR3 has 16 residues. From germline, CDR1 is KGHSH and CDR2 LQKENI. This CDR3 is CASSSTGTAAGNTIYF. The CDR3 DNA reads TGTGCCAGCTCATCGACCGGGACAGCGGCTGGAAACACCATATATTTT.

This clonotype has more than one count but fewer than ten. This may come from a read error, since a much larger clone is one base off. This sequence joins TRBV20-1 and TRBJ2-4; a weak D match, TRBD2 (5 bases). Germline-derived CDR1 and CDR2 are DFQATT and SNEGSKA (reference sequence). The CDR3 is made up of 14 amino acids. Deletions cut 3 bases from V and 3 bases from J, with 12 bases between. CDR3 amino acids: CSASPGLGKNIQYF. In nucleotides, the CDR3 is TGCAGTGCTAGTCCGGGATTAGGCAAAAACATTCAGTACTTC.

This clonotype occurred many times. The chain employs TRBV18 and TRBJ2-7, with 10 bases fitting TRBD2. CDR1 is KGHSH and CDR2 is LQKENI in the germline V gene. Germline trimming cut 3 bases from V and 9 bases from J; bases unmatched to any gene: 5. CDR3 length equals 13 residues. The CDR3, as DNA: TGTGCCAGCTCACCCAGCGGGGGGGCCTTGCAGTACTTC. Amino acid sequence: CASSPSGGALQYF.

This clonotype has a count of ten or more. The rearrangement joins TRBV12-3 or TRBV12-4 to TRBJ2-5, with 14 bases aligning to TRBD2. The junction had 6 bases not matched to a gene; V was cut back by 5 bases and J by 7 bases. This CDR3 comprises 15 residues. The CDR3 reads CASSATTSGGVTQYF. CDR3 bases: TGTGCCAGCAGTGCAACGACTAGCGGGGGGGTGACCCAGTACTTC.

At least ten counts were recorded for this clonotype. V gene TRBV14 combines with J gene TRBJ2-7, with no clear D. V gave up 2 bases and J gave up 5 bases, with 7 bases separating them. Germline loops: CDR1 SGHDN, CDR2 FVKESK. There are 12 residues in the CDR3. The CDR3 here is CASSQSTNEQYF. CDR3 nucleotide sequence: TGTGCCAGCAGCCAATCCACAAACGAGCAGTACTTC.

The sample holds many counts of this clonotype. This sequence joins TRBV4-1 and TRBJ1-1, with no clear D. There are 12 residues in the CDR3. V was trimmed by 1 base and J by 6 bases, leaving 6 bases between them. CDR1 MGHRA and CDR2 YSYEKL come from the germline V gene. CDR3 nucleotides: TGCGCCAGCAGCCAAGGATACGCTGAAGCTTTCTTT. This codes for CASSQGYAEAFF.

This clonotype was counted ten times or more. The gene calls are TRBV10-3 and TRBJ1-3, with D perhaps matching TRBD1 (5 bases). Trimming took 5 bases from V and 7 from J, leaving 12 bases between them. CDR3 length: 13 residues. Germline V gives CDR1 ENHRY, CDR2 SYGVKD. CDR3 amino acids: CAISLAGGNTIYF. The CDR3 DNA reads TGTGCCATCAGTCTCGCCGGGGGGAACACCATATATTTT.

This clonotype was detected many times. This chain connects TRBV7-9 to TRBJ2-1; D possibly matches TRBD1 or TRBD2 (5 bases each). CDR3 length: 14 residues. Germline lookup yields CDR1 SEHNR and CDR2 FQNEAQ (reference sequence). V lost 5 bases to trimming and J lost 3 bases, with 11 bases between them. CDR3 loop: CASSPPGLYNEQFF. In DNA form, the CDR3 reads TGTGCCAGCAGCCCCCCGGGGCTCTACAATGAGCAGTTCTTC.

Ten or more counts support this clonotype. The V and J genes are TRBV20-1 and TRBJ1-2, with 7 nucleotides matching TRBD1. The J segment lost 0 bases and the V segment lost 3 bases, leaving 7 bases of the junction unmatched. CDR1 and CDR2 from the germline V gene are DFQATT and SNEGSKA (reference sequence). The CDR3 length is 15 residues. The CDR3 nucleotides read TGCAGTGCTAGGGACAACAGGGGAGCTAACTATGGCTACACCTTC. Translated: CSARDNRGANYGYTF.

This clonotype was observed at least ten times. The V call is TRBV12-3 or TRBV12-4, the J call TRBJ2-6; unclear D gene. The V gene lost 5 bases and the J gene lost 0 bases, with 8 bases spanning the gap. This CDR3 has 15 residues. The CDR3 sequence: CASSSPSSGANVLTF. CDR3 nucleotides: TGTGCCAGCAGTAGCCCCAGCTCTGGGGCCAACGTCCTGACTTTC.

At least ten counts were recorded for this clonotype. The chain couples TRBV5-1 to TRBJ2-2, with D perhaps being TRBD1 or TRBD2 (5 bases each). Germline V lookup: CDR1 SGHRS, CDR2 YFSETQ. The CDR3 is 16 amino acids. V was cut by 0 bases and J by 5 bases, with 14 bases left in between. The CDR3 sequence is CASSLVMGVWTGELFF. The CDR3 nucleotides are TGCGCCAGCAGCTTGGTGATGGGGGTTTGGACCGGGGAGCTGTTTTTT.

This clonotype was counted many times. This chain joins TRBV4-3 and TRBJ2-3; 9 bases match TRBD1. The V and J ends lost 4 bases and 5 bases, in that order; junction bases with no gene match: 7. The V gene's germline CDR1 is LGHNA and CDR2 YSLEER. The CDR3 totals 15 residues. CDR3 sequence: CASSPGQGAGDTQYF. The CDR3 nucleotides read TGCGCCAGCAGCCCGGGACAGGGTGCGGGAGATACGCAGTATTTT.

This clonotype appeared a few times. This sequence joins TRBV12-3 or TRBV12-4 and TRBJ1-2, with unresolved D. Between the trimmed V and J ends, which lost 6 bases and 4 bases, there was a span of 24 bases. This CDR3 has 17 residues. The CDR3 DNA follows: TGTGCCAGCAGCCCCCCTATTCATTCTAGGCTCTTCTATGGCTACACCTTC. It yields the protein CASSPPIHSRLFYGYTF.